Listed below are T cell receptor beta chains from one sample, sequenced in a study of siplizumab effects on memory and regulatory T cells. Data came from immunoSEQ multiplex PCR; TCRdb stores just in-frame clones and leaves some out. The sample has 100,000 or so clones, roughly 95% seen once. The sequenced material came from non-Treg CD4+ T cells sorted from blood. Every receptor here comes from a human donor in good health. The CDR3 runs from the conserved cysteine through the conserved F or W.

TRBJ2-3	TRBV19	14	CASSVQGAKDTQYF
TRBJ2-5	TRBV5-4	14	CASSLRPNQETQYF
TRBJ1-5	TRBV28	20	CASSLRPPGQGAVGNQPQHF
TRBJ1-5	TRBV28	10	CASSFTVQHF
TRBJ1-6	TRBV15	14	CATSGGLMDSPLHF
TRBJ2-7	TRBV5-1	15	CASSPPSGGAYEQYF
TRBJ1-2	TRBV27	14	CASSLRRHDYGYTF
TRBJ2-7	TRBV7-2	14	CASSPLHWGYEQYF
TRBJ2-3	TRBV9	15	CASSVVAGVGDTQYF
TRBJ2-3	TRBV5-1	16	CASSLVLAGVTDTQYF
TRBJ2-5	TRBV4-1	14	CASSQPQGRETQYF
TRBJ2-2	TRBV5-6	15	CASTLLGQGTGELFF
TRBJ1-5	TRBV19	16	CASTILGEGGNQPQHF
TRBJ1-6	TRBV18	15	CASSEGQGSNSPLHF
TRBJ1-3	TRBV19	17	CASSTEQGLSSGNTIYF
TRBJ2-3	TRBV6-6	15	CASKGQGVGTDTQYF
TRBJ1-2	TRBV15	17	CATSRVPRQEARDGYTF
TRBJ2-5	TRBV4-2	14	CASNLRGWVETQYF
TRBJ2-7	TRBV5-6	16	CASSPRWGSVNYEQYF
TRBJ2-7	TRBV6-6	13	CASSYSGSYEQYF
TRBJ2-2	TRBV5-6	14	CASSAGVDREELFF
TRBJ2-3	TRBV18	15	CASSRRKPSTDTQYF
TRBJ1-1	TRBV2	15	CASSEERLMNTEAFF
TRBJ2-7	TRBV7-3	12	CASSPQTGEQYF
TRBJ1-6	TRBV6-1	13	CASRPTGNSPLHF
TRBJ2-2	TRBV2	15	CASRGGLLYTGELFF
TRBJ1-2	TRBV21-1	19	CASSKGERESSDRHYGYTF
TRBJ2-5	TRBV19	18	CASSIRSGRRIDQETQYF
TRBJ2-3	TRBV7-9	14	CASSPDRDTDTQYF